The 11 T cell receptor beta chains given below trace back to one sample, sequenced in a study of blood T cell repertoires in COVID-19. Sequencing used immunoSEQ multiplex PCR; TCRdb keeps in-frame clones, though not all of them. The data hold approximately 400,000 clones, with about four fifths observed a single time. Sequenced material: peripheral blood. The receptors originated from a human donor with acute or convalescent COVID-19. The donor label of this sample is uncertain.

V gene TRBV28 combines with J gene TRBJ1-2; TRBD1 matches at 7 bases. V lost 4 bases to trimming and J lost 4 bases; unmatched junction nucleotides: 9. In germline, CDR1 is MDHEN, CDR2 SYDVKM. The CDR3 is 15 amino acids. DNA of the CDR3: TGTGCCAGCAGTTCCCAGGGGGGAACGTTCTATGGCTACACCTTC. This gives the protein CASSSQGGTFYGYTF.

The CDR3 protein is CASSVPAGGGANFNEQFF. In DNA form, the CDR3 reads TGTGCCAGCAGTGTACCAGCGGGGGGCGGAGCAAATTTCAATGAGCAGTTCTTC. This rearrangement joins TRBV2 to TRBJ2-1; 9 nucleotides align to TRBD2. The junction had 16 bases not matched to a gene; V was cut back by 4 bases and J by 6 bases. The CDR3 totals 18 residues. Germline V lookup: CDR1 SNHLY, CDR2 FYNNEI.

Comment on this clone: Distinct nucleotide sequences in the sample also encode this CDR3. The J gene is TRBJ1-5, the V gene TRBV30; TRBD1 might be the D (6 bases). Trimming cost V 0 bases and J 4 bases, with 7 bases left between them. CDR3 length: 13 residues. Germline lookup yields CDR1 GTSNPN and CDR2 SVGIG (reference sequence). CDR3 DNA: TGTGCCTGGAGTGTACAGGGAAATCAGCCCCAGCATTTT. It translates to CAWSVQGNQPQHF.

This clone was detected once. The chain combines TRBV7-9 with TRBJ1-6, with 7 bases matching TRBD1. J gave up 6 bases and V 1 base, and 3 bases lay outside the gene matches. CDR1 is SEHNR and CDR2 is FQNEAQ in the germline V gene (reference sequence). This CDR3 has 15 amino acids. Here the CDR3 reads CASSLDGTANSPLHF. The CDR3 DNA follows: TGTGCCAGCAGCTTAGACGGGACAGCTAATTCACCCCTCCACTTT.

In this sample, this clone turned up a few times. J is TRBJ2-2 and V is TRBV19, with a possible D match to TRBD1 (6 bases). Trimming stripped 6 bases from V and 6 bases from J, with 8 bases between. The CDR3 is made up of 12 amino acids. The germline CDR1 and CDR2 sequences are LNHDA and SQIVND (reference sequence). DNA of the CDR3: TGTGCCAGTAGACAGGGCCCCGGGGAGCTGTTTTTT. It translates to CASRQGPGELFF.

The rearrangement joins TRBV19 to TRBJ2-1; D may be TRBD1 (6 bases). There are 16 residues in the CDR3. The V end was cut by 3 bases, the J end by 4 bases, with 16 bases between. Germline V gene data show CDR1 as LNHDA and CDR2 as SQIVND (reference sequence). Here the CDR3 reads CASSMDVGAPYNEQFF. CDR3 DNA sequence: TGTGCCAGTAGTATGGACGTGGGGGCCCCTTACAATGAGCAGTTCTTC.

The table lists this clone with a few counts. Different DNA sequences within this sample yield the same CDR3. The chain employs TRBV18 and TRBJ2-1, with TRBD1 matching over 7 bases. From germline, CDR1 is KGHSH and CDR2 LQKENI. The J segment lost 5 bases and the V segment lost 5 bases, leaving 3 bases of the junction unmatched. This CDR3 is built from 13 residues. The chain's CDR3 is CASSSDRHNEQFF. DNA of the CDR3: TGTGCCAGCTCATCGGACAGGCACAATGAGCAGTTCTTC.

The gene calls are TRBV28 and TRBJ1-5; 10 positions agree with TRBD1. The CDR3 has 15 residues. V shed 10 bases, J shed 3 bases, and the junction held 9 bases outside the gene matches. Germline V lookup: CDR1 MDHEN, CDR2 SYDVKM. The CDR3 here is CAIRPGQGNNQPQHF. Written as DNA, the CDR3 is TGTGCCATCCGCCCGGGACAGGGGAACAATCAGCCCCAGCATTTT.

The chain links TRBV5-1 to TRBJ2-2; 9 bases line up with TRBD2. The ends lost 3 bases at V and 5 bases at J; junction bases unmatched: 11. Germline V gene lookup returns CDR1 SGHRS and CDR2 YFSETQ. There are 17 residues in the CDR3. The CDR3 coding sequence is TGCGCCAGCAGCTCAAACCCCGCTAGCGGGACTACCGGGGAGCTGTTTTTT. Amino acid sequence: CASSSNPASGTTGELFF.

This clone came up a few times. The chain uses TRBV18 and TRBJ1-1; 8 nucleotides line up with TRBD1. Losses at the gene ends were 8 bases for V and 1 base for J; bases not matched to a gene: 9. From germline, CDR1 is KGHSH and CDR2 LQKENI. The CDR3 covers 15 residues. Here the CDR3 DNA reads TGTGCCAGCACGCGGACAGGGAGGGGGAACACTGAAGCTTTCTTT. Its protein product is CASTRTGRGNTEAFF.

This clone has just a few counts. The rearrangement links TRBV28 to TRBJ2-2, with a weak D call TRBD1 (6 bases). The V gene lost 6 bases and the J gene lost 0 bases, with 14 bases spanning the gap. The length of the CDR3 is 16 residues. Germline V gene sequence: CDR1 MDHEN, CDR2 SYDVKM. CDR3 sequence reads: CASRHHRETNTGELFF. The CDR3 nucleotides read TGTGCCAGCAGGCATCACAGGGAGACGAACACCGGGGAGCTGTTTTTT.